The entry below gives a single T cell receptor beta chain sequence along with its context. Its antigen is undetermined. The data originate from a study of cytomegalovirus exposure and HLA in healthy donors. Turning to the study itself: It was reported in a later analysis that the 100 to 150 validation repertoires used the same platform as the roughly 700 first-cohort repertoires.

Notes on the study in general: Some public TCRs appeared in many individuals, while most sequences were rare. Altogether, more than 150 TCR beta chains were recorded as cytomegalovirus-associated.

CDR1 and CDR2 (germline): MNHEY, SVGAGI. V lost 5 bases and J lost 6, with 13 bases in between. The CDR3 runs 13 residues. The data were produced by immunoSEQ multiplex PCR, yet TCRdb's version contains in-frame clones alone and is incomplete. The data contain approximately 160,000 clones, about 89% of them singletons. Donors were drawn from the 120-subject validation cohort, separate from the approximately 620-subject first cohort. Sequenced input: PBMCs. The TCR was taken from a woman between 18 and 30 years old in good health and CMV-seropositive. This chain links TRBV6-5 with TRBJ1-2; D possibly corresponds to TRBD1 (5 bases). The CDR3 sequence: CASSTGATHGYTF. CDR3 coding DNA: TGTGCCAGCAGTACAGGTGCTACTCATGGCTACACCTTC.